The TCR beta chain described here comes from a study of blood T cell repertoires in COVID-19. Profiling relied on immunoSEQ multiplex PCR, and the TCRdb table lists in-frame clones only, not all of them. In the table there are 150,000 to 200,000 clones, around 90% of which are singletons. Resolution of symptoms, clearance, or two negative PCRs was present in recovered Cohort 3 donors. Looked up from germline, CDR1 is GTSNPN and CDR2 is SVGIG (reference sequence). This CDR3 comprises 15 residues. Unmatched junction bases numbered 8, after V lost 2 bases and J lost 5 bases. The V and J genes are TRBV30 and TRBJ2-2; 7 bases fit TRBD2. This receptor was obtained from a woman aged 30 to 39 who had recovered from COVID-19. Sequenced material: PBMCs or T cells enriched from blood (not recorded which). In DNA, the CDR3 is TGTGCCTGGAGTCCATGGAGCGGGATAACCGGGGAGCTGTTTTTT. Translation gives CAWSPWSGITGELFF.